The rows below give T cell receptor beta chains drawn from one sample of a study of blood T cells in healthy people across ages. TCRdb reprocessed the 5' RACE reads with MiXCR, giving one entry per CDR3 protein. The data show about 1.8 million distinct CDR3 sequences, around half seen once. The material sequenced was blood. The origin of the receptors is a woman in her 40s in good health. CDR3s include the opening cysteine and the closing phenylalanine or tryptophan. A D gene is named only where the DNA matches it firmly. Clone size is shown for a subset of rows, as once, few, many or a class of expanded clone.

size,V,J,D,length,CDR3,DNA
.,TRBV6-2/TRBV6-3,TRBJ1-6,.,15,CASSSPAGGNSPLHF,TGTGCCAGCAGCTCCCCAGCCGGGGGGAATTCACCCCTCCACTTT
.,TRBV20-1,TRBJ1-2,TRBD1,15,CSASRGQGADYGYTF,TGCAGTGCTAGCCGGGGACAGGGGGCTGACTATGGCTACACCTTC
.,TRBV18,TRBJ2-5,.,13,CASSLDKRETQYF,TGTGCCAGCTCGTTGGACAAGAGAGAGACCCAGTACTTC
.,TRBV28,TRBJ2-5,.,14,CASSSGSSQETRYF,TGTGCCAGCAGTTCGGGGTCGTCGCAAGAGACCCGGTACTTC
once,TRBV6-5,TRBJ1-6,TRBD1,16,CASSYQGGSYNSPLHF,TGTGCCAGCAGTTACCAGGGGGGCTCCTATAATTCACCCCTCCACTTT
few,TRBV7-2,TRBJ2-1,TRBD2,16,CASSFSSGGWYNEQFF,TGTGCCAGCAGCTTTTCTAGCGGGGGGTGGTACAATGAGCAGTTCTTC
.,TRBV5-1,TRBJ2-3,.,14,CASSLDGPEDTQYF,TGCGCCAGCAGCTTGGATGGGCCGGAAGATACGCAGTATTTT
.,TRBV7-2,TRBJ2-6,TRBD1,18,CASSTYGTDVSGANVLTF,TGTGCCAGCAGCACCTACGGGACAGACGTATCTGGGGCCAACGTCCTGACTTTC
.,TRBV6-2/TRBV6-3,TRBJ2-1,TRBD2,16,CASSYSGTRVYNEQFF,TGTGCCAGCAGTTACTCTGGGACTAGAGTCTACAATGAGCAGTTCTTC
once,TRBV6-2/TRBV6-3,TRBJ1-5,TRBD1,14,CASSYSKQGASKHF,TGTGCCAGCAGTTACTCGAAACAGGGGGCTAGTAAGCATTTT
.,TRBV7-2,TRBJ2-7,TRBD1,17,CASSPGWTGGSPGEQYF,TGTGCCAGCAGCCCCGGATGGACAGGGGGAAGCCCTGGCGAGCAGTACTTC
.,TRBV4-1,TRBJ2-7,.,16,CASSQDDRQAAYEQYF,TGCGCCAGCAGCCAAGATGATCGACAGGCGGCCTACGAGCAGTACTTC
.,TRBV12-3/TRBV12-4,TRBJ1-5,TRBD1,16,CASSNQGAIGNQPQHF,TGTGCCAGCAGCAACCAGGGGGCTATCGGCAATCAGCCCCAGCATTTT
.,TRBV4-1,TRBJ2-3,TRBD2,17,CASSQDHSGGLLDTQYF,TGCGCCAGCAGCCAAGATCACAGCGGGGGGTTATTAGATACGCAGTATTTT
few,TRBV20-1,TRBJ2-4,TRBD1,15,CSANRDQGAGNIQYF,TGCAGTGCTAACAGGGACCAGGGGGCTGGAAACATTCAGTACTTC
.,TRBV29-1,TRBJ1-4,TRBD1,13,CSVPDRQNEKLFF,TGCAGCGTTCCGGACAGGCAAAATGAAAAACTGTTTTTT
.,TRBV4-2,TRBJ2-2,TRBD2,19,CASSGPVVAGGHNTGELFF,TGTGCCAGCAGCGGTCCGGTGGTAGCGGGGGGCCATAACACCGGGGAGCTGTTTTTT
.,TRBV6-2/TRBV6-3,TRBJ1-2,TRBD1,15,CASSDRDRANYGYTF,TGTGCCAGCAGTGACCGGGACAGGGCTAACTATGGCTACACCTTC
few,TRBV7-2,TRBJ2-1,.,15,CASSLVAGLYNEQFF,TGTGCCAGCAGCTTAGTCGCGGGGCTTTACAATGAGCAGTTCTTC
.,TRBV18,TRBJ2-3,TRBD2,17,CASSPTRTSGSTDTQYF,TGTGCCAGCTCACCAACAAGGACTAGCGGATCCACAGATACGCAGTATTTT
few,TRBV6-2/TRBV6-3,TRBJ2-3,TRBD2,16,CASSYSPSGGTDTQYF,TGTGCCAGCAGTTACTCCCCTAGCGGGGGTACGGATACGCAGTATTTT
.,TRBV6-4,TRBJ2-1,.,15,CASSWSQGSLNEQFF,TGTGCCAGCAGTTGGTCCCAGGGGAGTTTGAATGAGCAGTTCTTC
.,TRBV3-1,TRBJ1-2,TRBD1,15,CASSKNRDSPRGYTF,TGTGCCAGCAGCAAGAACCGGGACAGCCCGAGGGGCTACACCTTC
.,TRBV15,TRBJ2-3,.,16,CATSRDLRGGADTQYF,TGTGCCACCAGCAGAGATTTGCGCGGGGGCGCAGATACGCAGTATTTT
.,TRBV20-1,TRBJ2-5,TRBD2,16,CSAPLIRAGGLETQYF,TGCAGTGCCCCCTTAATAAGGGCGGGGGGTTTAGAGACCCAGTACTTC
few,TRBV28,TRBJ1-2,.,13,CASSIPGRGGYTF,TGTGCCAGCAGCATTCCGGGACGGGGAGGCTACACCTTC
.,TRBV6-2/TRBV6-3,TRBJ2-1,TRBD2,16,CASSSRTNGGAHEQFF,TGTGCCAGCAGTTCCCGGACTAACGGGGGGGCTCATGAGCAGTTCTTC
.,TRBV12-3/TRBV12-4,TRBJ2-7,.,14,CASSVNPGSAEQYF,TGTGCCAGCAGTGTTAATCCGGGTTCTGCCGAGCAGTACTTC
few,TRBV4-3,TRBJ1-2,.,15,CASSRDSPSNYGYTF,TGCGCCAGCAGCCGCGACAGTCCGTCTAACTATGGCTACACCTTC
few,TRBV7-9,TRBJ2-3,.,15,CASSRAGIITDTQYF,TGTGCCAGCTCAAGAGCGGGTATCATCACAGATACGCAGTATTTT
.,TRBV12-3/TRBV12-4,TRBJ2-7,TRBD2,17,CASSQTSGGALLSEQYF,TGTGCCAGCAGTCAGACTAGCGGGGGGGCACTCCTCTCTGAGCAGTACTTC
.,TRBV6-2/TRBV6-3,TRBJ2-7,TRBD1,17,CASNNLYRDRGESEQYF,TGTGCCAGCAATAATTTATACCGGGACAGGGGCGAAAGTGAGCAGTACTTC
.,TRBV12-3/TRBV12-4,TRBJ2-5,.,13,CASSQDERTEQYF,TGTGCCAGCAGTCAAGACGAGAGGACGGAGCAGTACTTC
.,TRBV12-3/TRBV12-4,TRBJ2-1,.,13,CASARDGNNEQFF,TGTGCCAGCGCTAGGGACGGTAACAATGAGCAGTTCTTC
many,TRBV4-3,TRBJ2-3,TRBD2,13,CASSQGGGDTQYF,TGCGCCAGCAGCCAAGGCGGGGGGGATACGCAGTATTTT
.,TRBV5-1,TRBJ2-6,.,17,CASSLAGGISGANVLTF,TGTGCCAGCAGCTTGGCCGGGGGTATCTCTGGGGCCAACGTCCTGACTTTC
.,TRBV4-2,TRBJ2-5,.,14,CASSQDASLETQYF,TGTGCCAGCAGCCAAGATGCTAGTCTGGAGACCCAGTACTTC
few,TRBV7-2,TRBJ2-5,.,14,CASSLSSSGETQYF,TGTGCCAGCAGCTTATCTAGCTCAGGAGAGACCCAGTACTTC
.,TRBV6-6,TRBJ1-1,TRBD1,13,CASIIDRVTEAFF,TGTGCCAGCATCATAGACAGGGTCACTGAAGCTTTCTTT
.,TRBV4-2,TRBJ2-7,.,17,CASSQVFRPGDTYEQYF,TGTGCCAGCAGCCAAGTATTCCGACCGGGGGATACCTACGAGCAGTACTTC
.,TRBV20-1,TRBJ2-5,.,17,CSARKSFREDSYNEQYF,TGCAGTGCTAGAAAATCCTTCCGAGAGGACTCCTACAATGAGCAGTACTTC
.,TRBV7-7,TRBJ2-5,TRBD2,17,CASSLAKIAGAQETQYF,TGTGCTAGCAGCTTAGCGAAAATAGCGGGGGCTCAAGAGACCCAGTACTTC
.,TRBV5-6,TRBJ2-5,.,17,CASSLFAGALLQETQYF,TGTGCCAGCAGCTTGTTCGCAGGGGCCCTTTTGCAAGAGACCCAGTACTTC
.,TRBV28,TRBJ2-7,.,14,CASSQLRASYEQYF,TGTGCCAGCAGCCAACTGCGGGCCTCCTACGAGCAGTACTTC
few,TRBV6-2/TRBV6-3,TRBJ2-1,TRBD1,17,CASSYHAGGVSGGEQFF,TGTGCCAGCAGTTACCATGCAGGGGGTGTCTCGGGTGGTGAGCAGTTCTTC
few,TRBV13,TRBJ1-6,TRBD1,15,CASSLRTGANSPLHF,TGTGCCAGCAGCCTTCGGACAGGCGCTAATTCACCCCTCCACTTT
few,TRBV7-2,TRBJ2-3,.,13,CASSSSITDTQYF,TGTGCCAGCAGCTCTTCAATCACAGATACGCAGTATTTT
.,TRBV7-2,TRBJ2-1,.,13,CASSLDWGTEQFF,TGTGCCAGCAGCTTAGATTGGGGGACGGAGCAGTTCTTC
.,TRBV6-6,TRBJ2-4,TRBD1,15,CASSPPGQGAKEQYF,TGTGCCAGCAGTCCGCCGGGACAGGGGGCGAAAGAGCAGTACTTC
.,TRBV9,TRBJ1-2,.,15,CASSEWIQGSNGYTF,TGTGCCAGCAGCGAGTGGATCCAGGGGAGCAATGGCTACACCTTC
.,TRBV5-1,TRBJ1-2,TRBD1,16,CASSAPQGGGDYGYTF,TGCGCCAGCAGCGCCCCACAGGGGGGCGGTGACTATGGCTACACCTTC
once,TRBV27,TRBJ2-7,.,16,CASIPSGGRSSYGQYF,TGTGCCAGCATCCCCTCAGGAGGGCGGAGCTCCTACGGGCAGTACTTC
.,TRBV7-9,TRBJ1-5,.,14,CASSVLGSNQPQHF,TGTGCCAGCAGCGTGTTGGGATCCAATCAGCCCCAGCATTTT
.,TRBV10-3,TRBJ2-7,TRBD2,14,CAISSSGLSYEQYF,TGTGCCATCTCGTCTAGCGGACTGTCCTACGAGCAGTACTTC
.,TRBV7-2,TRBJ2-7,.,13,CASSVGTPYEQYF,TGTGCCAGCAGCGTCGGGACGCCATACGAGCAGTACTTC
few,TRBV12-3/TRBV12-4,TRBJ1-5,TRBD1,18,CASSLSAGTGTDYQPQHF,TGTGCCAGCAGTCTATCCGCGGGGACCGGGACAGATTATCAGCCCCAGCATTTT
.,TRBV6-2/TRBV6-3,TRBJ2-3,.,13,CASSYSTKDTQYF,TGTGCCAGCAGTTATTCAACTAAAGATACGCAGTATTTT
.,TRBV7-3,TRBJ2-1,TRBD2,18,CASSQNRLAGGPYNEQFF,TGTGCCAGCAGCCAGAATCGACTAGCGGGGGGGCCCTACAATGAGCAGTTCTTC